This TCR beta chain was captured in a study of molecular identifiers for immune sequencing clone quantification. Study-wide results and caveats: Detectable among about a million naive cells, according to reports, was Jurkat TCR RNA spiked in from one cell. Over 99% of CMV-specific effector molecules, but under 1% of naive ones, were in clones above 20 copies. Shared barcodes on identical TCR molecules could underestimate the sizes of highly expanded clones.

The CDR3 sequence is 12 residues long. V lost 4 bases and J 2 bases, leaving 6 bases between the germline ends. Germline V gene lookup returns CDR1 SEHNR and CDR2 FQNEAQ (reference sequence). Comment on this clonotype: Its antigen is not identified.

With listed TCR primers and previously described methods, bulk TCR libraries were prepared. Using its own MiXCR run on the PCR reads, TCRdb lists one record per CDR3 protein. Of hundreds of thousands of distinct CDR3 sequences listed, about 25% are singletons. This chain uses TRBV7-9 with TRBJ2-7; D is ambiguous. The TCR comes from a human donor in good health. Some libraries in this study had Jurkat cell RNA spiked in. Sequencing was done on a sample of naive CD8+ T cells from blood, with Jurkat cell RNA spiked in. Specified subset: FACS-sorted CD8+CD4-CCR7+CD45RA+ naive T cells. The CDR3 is CASSSWAYEQYF. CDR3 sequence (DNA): TGTGCCAGCAGCTCCTGGGCCTACGAGCAGTACTTC.